The 21 T cell receptor beta chains reported below all come from one sample, sequenced in a study of human T cells and chemical hapten exposure (dated by TCRdb to 2020 to 2022). The method behind the library was RACE. Sequencing used a NextSeq 500. Clones were called with MiXCR by TCRdb after fastp trimmed the public reads at Q25, and only in-frame beta chains were retained. A single entry per CDR3 protein holds the most common genes and DNA from its merged rows. Present in this sample are 80,000 to 100,000 distinct CDR3 sequences, over 8% of which were seen just once. The ten largest account for 2.9% of the sample. The time point label on this specimen signifies: healthy volunteer bleed at 2 weeks. Total RNA was isolated from unfractionated whole blood collected in Tempus Blood RNA tubes. Sequencing was performed on whole blood. These receptors came from a female donor in good health. Some clones in this sample may be carry-over from other donors' samples.

This chain joins TRBV12-3 or TRBV12-4 and TRBJ2-1; D is ambiguous. There are 13 residues in the CDR3. Trimming stripped 6 bases from V and 1 base from J, with 7 bases between. The CDR3 is CASRGNSYNEQFF. The CDR3 DNA reads as TGTGCCAGCAGAGGTAATTCCTACAATGAGCAGTTCTTC.

This clonotype was observed many times. The V gene is TRBV27, the J gene TRBJ1-2; no definite D call. CDR3 size: 14 residues. Germline lookup yields CDR1 MNHEY and CDR2 SMNVEV (reference sequence). Trimming stripped 2 bases from V and 2 bases from J, with 9 bases between. The CDR3 region has the DNA TGTGCCAGCAGTTTAATGGGATCCAACTATGGCTACACCTTC. Translated: CASSLMGSNYGYTF.

This clonotype was seen a handful of times. The genes are TRBV4-1 and TRBJ2-1; D gene ambiguous. CDR1 is MGHRA and CDR2 is YSYEKL in the germline V gene. This CDR3 has 14 residues. Trimming cost V 3 bases and J 5 bases, with 11 bases left between them. CDR3 loop: CASSHDPTDNEQFF. CDR3 nucleotide sequence: TGCGCCAGCAGCCACGACCCTACCGACAATGAGCAGTTCTTC.

Only a few counts were recorded for this clonotype. The chain recombines TRBV6-2 or TRBV6-3 with TRBJ2-3; D is possibly TRBD1 (6 bases). Germline V gene data show CDR1 as MNHEY and CDR2 as SVGEGT. The CDR3 sequence is 16 residues long. V was cut by 5 bases and J by 0 bases, with 15 bases left in between. The CDR3 loop is CASSPQTGPSTDTQYF. The CDR3 DNA sequence: TGTGCCAGCAGTCCGCAGACAGGTCCTAGCACAGATACGCAGTATTTT.

At least ten counts were recorded for this clonotype. V gene TRBV12-3 or TRBV12-4 combines with J gene TRBJ2-3; D unclear. V lost 1 base, J lost 3 bases, and 8 bases lay in between. CDR3 length equals 14 residues. The CDR3 spells CASSLGTGTDTQYF. The CDR3 nucleotides read TGTGCCAGCAGTTTAGGAACCGGAACAGATACGCAGTATTTT.

This clonotype was seen at least ten times. CDR3 region: CASSFRPLIYSNQPQHF. The CDR3 region has the DNA TGTGCCAGCAGTTTCCGGCCGCTGATTTATAGCAATCAGCCCCAGCATTTT. The chain is built from TRBV28 and TRBJ1-5; no definite D call. The CDR3 sequence is 17 residues long. Germline CDR1 reads MDHEN; CDR2 reads SYDVKM. Trimming cost V 3 bases and J 0 bases, with 15 bases left between them.

The chain uses TRBV29-1 and TRBJ2-3; perhaps TRBD2 as D (6 bases). CDR3 length equals 10 residues. V lost 7 bases to trimming and J lost 14 bases, with 16 bases between them. Germline CDR1 reads SQVTM; CDR2 reads ANQGSEA. Written as DNA, the CDR3 is TGCAGCGCAGAGACTAGTCGGCGGTATTTT. It specifies CSAETSRRYF.

J is TRBJ2-5 and V is TRBV23-1, with D tentatively TRBD1 (6 bases). TRBV23-1 is marked as an open reading frame, function uncertain. Trimming took off 3 bases at V and 0 bases at J, with 17 bases between the two ends. The CDR3 contains 17 residues. CDR3 sequence: CASSQSEDSNYQETQYF. DNA for the CDR3: TGCGCCAGCAGTCAGTCAGAGGACAGCAACTACCAAGAGACCCAGTACTTC.

This clonotype was seen a few times. The genes are TRBV27 and TRBJ2-1; D gene ambiguous. V was pared by 2 bases and J by 4 bases, with 9 bases between. The CDR3 runs 14 residues. From germline, CDR1 is MNHEY and CDR2 SMNVEV (reference sequence). CDR3 sequence reads: CASSLERTYNEQFF. The CDR3 DNA is TGTGCCAGCAGTTTAGAGAGGACGTACAATGAGCAGTTCTTC.

This clonotype was counted at least ten times. The chain couples TRBV10-3 to TRBJ2-7; no clear D gene. The V and J ends lost 4 bases and 0 bases respectively, with 4 bases between them. This CDR3 has 12 residues. Per the germline V gene, CDR1 is ENHRY and CDR2 is SYGVKD. The CDR3 loop is CAISGGSYEQYF. CDR3 nucleotide sequence: TGTGCCATCAGTGGGGGCTCCTACGAGCAGTACTTC.

This clonotype was seen repeatedly, ten times or more. The V gene is TRBV2, the J gene TRBJ1-5, with D possibly TRBD1 on 5 matching bases. V gave up 3 bases and J gave up 2 bases, with 8 bases separating them. Germline V CDR1 and CDR2: SNHLY, FYNNEI. There are 14 residues in the CDR3. As DNA, the CDR3 is TGTGCCAGCAGTGAGTCGGGGGGCAATCAGCCCCAGCATTTT. Its translation is CASSESGGNQPQHF.

This clonotype was recorded many times. V and J are TRBV29-1 and TRBJ2-1; 10 nucleotides agree with TRBD1. V was pared by 0 bases and J by 6 bases, with 8 bases of the junction left unmatched. The CDR3 extends over 16 amino acids. Germline CDR1 SQVTM, CDR2 ANQGSEA. The CDR3 coding sequence is TGCAGCGTTGAAGAAGGAGACAGGGGGCCGCCCAATGAGCAGTTCTTC. Its translation is CSVEEGDRGPPNEQFF.

The chain recombines TRBV7-9 with TRBJ2-3, with D perhaps TRBD1 (5 bases). CDR3 length: 14 residues. V lost 7 bases to trimming and J lost 4 bases, with 15 bases between them. CDR1 is SEHNR and CDR2 is FQNEAQ in the germline V gene (reference sequence). CDR3 in amino acids: CASIQGLFADTQYF. The CDR3 DNA reads TGTGCCAGCATTCAGGGTCTTTTCGCAGATACGCAGTATTTT.

The chain links TRBV7-9 to TRBJ1-1; D gene ambiguous. Germline lookup yields CDR1 SEHNR and CDR2 FQNEAQ (reference sequence). V lost 2 bases, J lost 8 bases, and 9 bases lay in between. This CDR3 comprises 12 residues. The CDR3 sequence is CASSLSSTEAFF. The CDR3 nucleotides are TGTGCCAGCAGCTTAAGCTCGACAGAAGCTTTCTTT.

The V call is TRBV2, the J call TRBJ1-5; D is undetermined. Trimming removed 2 bases from V and 3 bases from J, with 11 bases in between. The CDR3 has 15 residues. Germline CDR1 is SNHLY and CDR2 is FYNNEI. The CDR3 loop is CASSELPRYNQPQHF. CDR3 bases: TGTGCCAGCAGTGAATTACCCCGATACAATCAGCCCCAGCATTTT.

This clonotype was seen ten or more times. The gene calls are TRBV28 and TRBJ2-7, with no clear D. Germline V gene lookup returns CDR1 MDHEN and CDR2 SYDVKM. The ends were cut back, 5 bases at V and 0 bases at J, with 5 bases in the middle. CDR3 length: 12 amino acids. CDR3 in amino acids: CASSISSYEQYF. The CDR3 DNA reads as TGTGCCAGCAGTATCAGCTCCTACGAGCAGTACTTC.

The rearrangement uses TRBV2 and TRBJ2-7; a weak D match, TRBD2 (5 bases). V shed 3 bases and J shed 7 bases, with 13 bases lying between them. The CDR3 spans 13 residues. CDR1 is SNHLY and CDR2 is FYNNEI in the germline V gene. Here the CDR3 DNA reads TGTGCCAGCAGTGAGTGGAGGCAGCCTGAGCAGTACTTC. Its protein product is CASSEWRQPEQYF.

For this clonotype: Possible read error: a much larger clone is one base away. The chain recombines TRBV20-1 with TRBJ2-5; D remains unclear. The length of the CDR3 is 14 residues. Per germline, CDR1 DFQATT and CDR2 SNEGSKA (reference sequence). As DNA, the CDR3 is TGCGGTGCTAGAGAGGATCTCGTGGAAGAGACCCAGTACTTC. Protein product: CGAREDLVEETQYF.

This clonotype was seen many times. The chain uses TRBV2 and TRBJ2-1; a weak D match, TRBD1 (6 bases). Trimming shortened V by 7 bases and J by 6 bases, and 19 bases separated the two germline ends. Germline assignment: CDR1 SNHLY and CDR2 FYNNEI. The CDR3 runs to 15 residues. CDR3 DNA sequence: TGTGCCAGCATCCAAACAGGGTCTGTCTCCAATGAGCAGTTCTTC. This encodes CASIQTGSVSNEQFF.

This clonotype was seen many times. The chain joins TRBV3-1 to TRBJ1-1; D is ambiguous. Germline CDR1 is LGHDT and CDR2 is YNNKEL (reference sequence). CDR3 length: 13 amino acids. Trimming shortened V by 1 base and J by 0 bases, and 3 bases separated the two germline ends. The CDR3: CASSQALNTEAFF. The CDR3 nucleotides read TGTGCCAGCAGCCAAGCTCTGAACACTGAAGCTTTCTTT.

The chain carries TRBV12-3 or TRBV12-4 and TRBJ2-1, with 7 positions matching TRBD1. J gave up 7 bases and V 5 bases, and 23 bases lay outside the gene matches. CDR3 size: 19 residues. For the CDR3, the DNA is TGTGCCAGCAGTCTCCCTAACAGGGGTCCCCCTCTAATGAGGAATGAGCAGTTCTTC. It is translated as CASSLPNRGPPLMRNEQFF.